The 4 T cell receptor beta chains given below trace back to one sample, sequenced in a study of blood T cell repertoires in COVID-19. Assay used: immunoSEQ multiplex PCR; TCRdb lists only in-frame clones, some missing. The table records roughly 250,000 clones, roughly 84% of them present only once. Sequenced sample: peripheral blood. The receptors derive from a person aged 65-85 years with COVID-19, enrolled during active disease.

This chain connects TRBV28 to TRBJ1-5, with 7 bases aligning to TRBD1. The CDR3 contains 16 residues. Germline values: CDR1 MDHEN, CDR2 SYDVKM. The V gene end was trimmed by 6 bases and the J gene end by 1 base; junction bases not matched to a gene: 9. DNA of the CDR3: TGTGCCAGCAGCTTTGGACAGGCCCGAAGCAATCAGCCCCAGCATTTT. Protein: CASSFGQARSNQPQHF.

The CDR3 loop is CASSFGTPDTQYF. The CDR3 nucleotides are TGTGCCAGTAGCTTCGGGACTCCAGATACGCAGTATTTT. This chain links TRBV19 with TRBJ2-3; possible D gene TRBD2, 6 bases. The germline gives CDR1 LNHDA, CDR2 SQIVND (reference sequence). V dropped 6 bases and J dropped 4 bases, with 11 bases sitting between them. The CDR3 length is 13 residues.

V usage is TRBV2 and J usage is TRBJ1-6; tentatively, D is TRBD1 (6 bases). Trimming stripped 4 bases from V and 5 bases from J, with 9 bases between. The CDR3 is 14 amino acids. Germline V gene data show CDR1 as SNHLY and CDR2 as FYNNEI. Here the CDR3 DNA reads TGTGCCAGCAGTGCGACAGGAGATAATTCACCCCTCCACTTT. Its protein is CASSATGDNSPLHF.

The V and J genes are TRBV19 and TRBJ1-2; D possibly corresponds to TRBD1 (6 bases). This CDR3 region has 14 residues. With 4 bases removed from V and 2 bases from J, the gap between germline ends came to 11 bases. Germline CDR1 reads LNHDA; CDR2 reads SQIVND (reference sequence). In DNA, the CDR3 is TGTGCCAGTAGTACACTCCAGGGGAACTATGGCTACACCTTC. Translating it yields CASSTLQGNYGYTF.